Below are 14 T cell receptor beta chains sequenced from a single sample in a study of CXCR3-negative and CXCR3-positive naive CD8 T cells. 5' RACE that incorporated UMI labels was used to prepare the TRB cDNA libraries. For each CDR3 protein, TCRdb gives one entry from its re-call of the 5' RACE reads, without DNA. Here the sample table reports about 130,000 distinct CDR3 sequences. Regarding the study as a whole: Naive cells with CXCR3 showed TRB CDR3s that were more hydrophobic than those in CXCR3-negative naive cells.

The antigens these receptors bind are not known. Sequenced material: naive CXCR3+ CD8+ T cells from blood. Specified subset: CD45RO-CCR7+CD27+CD95- naive CD8+ T cells expressing CXCR3 (TNR3+). These receptors were obtained from a human donor in good health. Some clones in this sample may be carry-over from other donors' samples.

The chain combines TRBV29-1 with TRBJ2-3; TCRdb names TRBD2, which stays unverified in the absence of DNA. The germline CDR1 and CDR2 sequences are SQVTM and ANQGSEA. The CDR3 contains 16 residues. This chain's CDR3 is CSVEWASGSPADTQYF.

The chain links TRBV5-1 to TRBJ2-5; TCRdb returns TRBD1, unconfirmable since there is no DNA. Germline CDR1 SGHRS, CDR2 YFSETQ. This CDR3 is built from 18 residues. The CDR3 loop is CASSLYGIGDNPAETQYF.

The V gene is TRBV6-2 or TRBV6-3, the J gene TRBJ2-3; TCRdb's D call of TRBD1 is untestable without DNA. Germline V gives CDR1 MNHEY, CDR2 SVGEGT. This CDR3 is 15 amino acids long. The CDR3 region is CASSPWTGSTDTQYF.

The J gene is TRBJ2-1, the V gene TRBV25-1; no DNA is available, so the TRBD2 call from TCRdb remains unchecked. Germline loops: CDR1 MGHDK, CDR2 SYGVNS. The length of the CDR3 is 15 residues. The CDR3 spells CASSEITSGGNEQFF. Variable domain in full (rest from reference TRBV25-1 and TRBJ2-1): EADIYQTPRYLVIGTGKKITLECSQTMGHDKMYWYQQDPGMELHLIHYSYGVNSTEKGDLSSESTVSRIRTEHFPLTLESARPSHTSQYLCASSEITSGGNEQFFGPGTRLTVL.

The chain employs TRBV6-2 or TRBV6-3 and TRBJ1-4; the TRBD1 assignment by TCRdb is unverifiable without DNA. The length of the CDR3 is 12 residues. Per germline, CDR1 MNHEY and CDR2 SVGEGT. The CDR3 region is CASSFRQGKLFF.

This chain links TRBV29-1 with TRBJ1-2; there is no DNA to check the TCRdb D call of TRBD1. Germline V gene lookup returns CDR1 SQVTM and CDR2 ANQGSEA. The CDR3 extends over 14 amino acids. The CDR3 protein is CSVVPEGRIYGYTF.

The V and J genes are TRBV13 and TRBJ2-1; TCRdb reports TRBD1, a call that lacks DNA to check it against. This CDR3 is 14 amino acids long. Germline V gene sequence: CDR1 PRHDT, CDR2 FYEKMQ (reference sequence). The CDR3 sequence is CASSLRLGVNEQFF.

The rearrangement joins TRBV25-1 to TRBJ2-1. Germline-derived CDR1 and CDR2 are MGHDK and SYGVNS. The CDR3 totals 15 residues. CDR3 amino acids: CASSELSLRNNEQFF. The entire variable domain, with the rest obtained from reference TRBV25-1 and TRBJ2-1, is as follows: EADIYQTPRYLVIGTGKKITLECSQTMGHDKMYWYQQDPGMELHLIHYSYGVNSTEKGDLSSESTVSRIRTEHFPLTLESARPSHTSQYLCASSELSLRNNEQFFGPGTRLTVL.

This chain links TRBV18 with TRBJ2-7; lacking DNA, the TRBD1 call made by TCRdb goes unchecked. The length of the CDR3 is 14 residues. Germline V gene sequence: CDR1 KGHSH, CDR2 LQKENI. This CDR3 is CASSPRGPSYEQYF.

This chain connects TRBV2 to TRBJ1-5; the D gene TCRdb calls, TRBD1, cannot be checked with no DNA. The germline gives CDR1 SNHLY, CDR2 FYNNEI. The CDR3 is made up of 15 amino acids. CDR3 loop: CATGQGTRGNQPQHF.

V gene TRBV28 combines with J gene TRBJ2-1; the D call of TRBD2 rests on TCRdb alone, since no DNA is present to check it. Germline assignment: CDR1 MDHEN and CDR2 SYDVKM. CDR3 length equals 15 residues. The CDR3 protein is CASSLRGMAYNEQFF.

The V and J genes are TRBV10-3 and TRBJ2-7. Germline values: CDR1 ENHRY, CDR2 SYGVKD. CDR3 length equals 14 residues. The CDR3 loop is CAISESQGAYEQYF.

The chain is built from TRBV27 and TRBJ1-2; checking the TCRdb D call of TRBD1 is not possible without DNA. The CDR3 covers 15 residues. Germline CDR1 MNHEY, CDR2 SMNVEV (reference sequence). CDR3 residues: CASSLYQGASYGYTF.

The chain combines TRBV29-1 with TRBJ2-7; TCRdb outputs TRBD2, but without DNA this stays unchecked. CDR1 and CDR2 from the germline V gene are SQVTM and ANQGSEA. CDR3 size: 15 residues. The CDR3 is CSVEGGLGLGYEQYF.